Below, one T cell receptor (beta chain) is given with its context. Its antigen is unknown. This specimen belongs to a study of post-analysis software for immune sequencing data. The TCR beta cDNA libraries carried unique molecular identifiers. TCRdb re-derived calls from the PCR reads in MiXCR, one entry per CDR3 protein. The sample has roughly 600,000 distinct CDR3 sequences, roughly two fifths seen once. Study-wide findings and caveats: The study found significantly lower normalized Chao1 diversity in multiple sclerosis patients than in controls. Compared with controls, patients had more of roughly 5 TRBV segments, including TRBV5-6, TRBV5-1 and TRBV20-1.

V lost 6 bases and J lost 3; bases outside the gene matches: 6. The CDR3 consists of 14 residues. CDR1 and CDR2 from the germline V gene are SGHRS and YFSETQ. The chain has TRBV5-1 and TRBJ2-1; 7 bases map to TRBD2. Material: blood. The origin of this receptor is a girl aged 5 to 17 with multiple sclerosis. The CDR3 nucleotides are TGCGCCAGCAAAGGGGTAGCGGGCTACAATGAGCAGTTCTTC. Protein sequence: CASKGVAGYNEQFF.